The sequence of this T cell receptor (beta chain) was determined in a study of T-cell reconstitution after alpha-beta-depleted transplantation in children (dated by TCRdb to 2015 to 2016). Some background on the complete study: Using TCR repertoire profiling, the study followed T-cell immune reconstitution in a quantitative way in children after TCRalphabeta/CD19-depleted allogeneic hematopoietic cell transplantation.

V is reduced by 6 bases and J by 0 bases, leaving a spacing of 5 bases between them. The CDR3 goes from the cysteine to the phenylalanine over 12 residues. The retained sequence is limited to the CDR3, 36 bases, with the frame set at the first base. CDR1 and CDR2, per the germline V gene, are SGHRS and YFSETQ. Sample treatment or condition, as interpreted from the label and publication: allogeneic hematopoietic cell transplantation with graft depleted of TCRalphabeta T cells and CD19 B cells. The children who served as transplant recipients had been given grafts of TCRalphabeta/CD19-depleted allogeneic hematopoietic cells. The table lists this clonotype with many counts. Its recognized antigen is unknown. No qualities accompany the bases; no much larger clone lies one base away. Library generation was performed with PCR. The reads were generated on an Illumina HiSeq 2500. TCR library preparation used molecular barcoding, with unique molecular identifiers applied to normalize quantification of the TCRbeta repertoire. TCRdb passed the public sequencing reads through fastp at Q25 and MiXCR, retaining productive beta sequences. Merged by CDR3 protein, the rows form single entries marked with the most common genes and DNA. The sample has around 72,000 distinct CDR3 sequences on record, roughly 5% of them singletons. Together, the top ten hold 15% to 20% of the sample.

On the study overall, not on this receptor specifically: The apparently early recovery of alphabetaT-cell counts about two months after transplant reportedly depended on only several hundred rapidly expanded clones that came from non-depleted graft cells. In some patients, the high TCRbeta diversity seen at day 60 was put down to recipient T cells and intrathymic progenitors that had survived conditioning. The frequencies of hyperexpanded clones fell over the following months, and after one year, T-cell counts and TCRbeta diversity were mostly attributed to newly produced T cells.

The chain is encoded by TRBV5-1 joined to TRBJ2-3; the D gene remains uncertain. This material consisted of PBMCs, mostly from graft donor cells, taken 180 days after TCRalphabeta/CD19-depleted stem cell transplant. The origin of this receptor is a boy less than two years old who had a stem cell transplant for acute myeloid leukemia, so the T cells may come from the graft donor. For the CDR3, the sequence is CASKVSTDTQYF. The nucleotide sequence is given as TGCGCCAGCAAGGTCAGCACAGATACGCAGTATTTT.